This T cell receptor beta chain was captured in a study of T cell responses to AZD1222 COVID-19 vaccine. Produced via immunoSEQ multiplex PCR; TCRdb's table is partial and in-frame only. This sample has 90,000 to 110,000 clones, with over 75% found just once. CDR3 size: 13 residues. CDR1 and CDR2 from the germline V gene are SSHAT and FNYEAQ (reference sequence). The V end was cut by 5 bases, the J end by 9 bases, with 11 bases between. The starting material was peripheral blood, obtained 28 days after the second AZD1222 dose. The receptor comes from an adult who received the AZD1222 COVID-19 vaccine. V is TRBV7-7 and J is TRBJ1-6, with D perhaps TRBD1 (5 bases). As DNA, the CDR3 is TGTGCCAGCAGCCAGGGCTTCGGTTCACCCCTCCACTTT. Protein sequence: CASSQGFGSPLHF. Drawing the rest from reference TRBV7-7 and TRBJ1-6, the complete variable domain is GAGVSQSPRYKVTKRGQDVTLRCDPISSHATLYWYQQALGQGPEFLTYFNYEAQPDKSGLPSDRFSAERPEGSISTLTIQRTEQRDSAMYRCASSQGFGSPLHFGNGTRLTVT.